The TCR beta chain under discussion was sequenced for a study of T cells in Graves' hyperthyroidism and ophthalmopathy. Diagnosing involved the use of clinical symptoms, serum thyroxine and TRAb, thyroid ultrasound and orbital computed tomography. The CDR3 extends over 12 amino acids. Trimming took off 0 bases at V and 7 bases at J, with 9 bases between the two ends. CDR1 and CDR2 from the germline V gene are GTSNPN and SVGIG (reference sequence). TCR beta CDR3 sequences were amplified from RNA transcripts. When the TCR CDR3 underwent first-round RT-PCR, the HTBI primer set was used. TCRdb called the multiplex PCR reads again in MiXCR, with one record for every CDR3 protein. The sample yields 95,000 to 100,000 distinct CDR3 sequences, about 51% seen once.

The sequencing input was blood. The TCR sequence derives from a woman in her 40s with Graves' hyperthyroidism. The chain links TRBV30 to TRBJ1-1; D gene unclear. The CDR3: CAWSVNVFEAFF. The CDR3 DNA reads as TGTGCCTGGAGTGTAAACGTCTTTGAAGCTTTCTTT.